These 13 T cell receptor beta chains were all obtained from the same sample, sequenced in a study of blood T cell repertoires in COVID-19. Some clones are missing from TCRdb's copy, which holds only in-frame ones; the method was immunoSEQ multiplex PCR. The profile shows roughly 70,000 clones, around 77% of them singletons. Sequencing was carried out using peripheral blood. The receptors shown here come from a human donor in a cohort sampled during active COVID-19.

Written as DNA, the CDR3 is TGTGCCAGCAGTTACGAGCGGTTACTAGGAGGCTACACCTTC. Its translation is CASSYERLLGGYTF. This rearrangement joins TRBV6-2 or TRBV6-3 to TRBJ1-2; no firm D call. The CDR3 is 14 amino acids. Germline CDR1 and CDR2: MNHEY and SVGEGT. V shed 2 bases and J shed 8 bases, with 15 bases lying between them.

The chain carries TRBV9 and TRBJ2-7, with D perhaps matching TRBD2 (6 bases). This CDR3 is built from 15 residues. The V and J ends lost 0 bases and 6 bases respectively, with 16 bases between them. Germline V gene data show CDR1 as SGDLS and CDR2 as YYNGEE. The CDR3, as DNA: TGTGCCAGCAGCGTAGCTACGCGGTGGCGGGGCGAGCAGTACTTC. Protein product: CASSVATRWRGEQYF.

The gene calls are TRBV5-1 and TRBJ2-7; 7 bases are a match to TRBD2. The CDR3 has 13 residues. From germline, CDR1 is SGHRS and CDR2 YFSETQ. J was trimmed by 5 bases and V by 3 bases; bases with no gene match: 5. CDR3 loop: CASSSGAGDEQYF. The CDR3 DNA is TGCGCCAGCAGCTCCGGGGCGGGAGACGAGCAGTACTTC. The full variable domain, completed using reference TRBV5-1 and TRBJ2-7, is KAGVTQTPRYLIKTRGQQVTLSCSPISGHRSVSWYQQTPGQGLQFLFEYFSETQRNKGNFPGRFSGRQFSNSRSEMNVSTLELGDSALYLCASSSGAGDEQYFGPGTRLTVT.

DNA of the CDR3: TGCGCCAGCAGACGGGGGGCCGGCAATGAGCAGTTCTTC. Translation gives CASRRGAGNEQFF. This chain uses TRBV5-1 with TRBJ2-1; D may be TRBD2 (7 bases). From germline, CDR1 is SGHRS and CDR2 YFSETQ. V was pared by 5 bases and J by 6 bases, with 12 bases between. This CDR3 is 13 amino acids long.

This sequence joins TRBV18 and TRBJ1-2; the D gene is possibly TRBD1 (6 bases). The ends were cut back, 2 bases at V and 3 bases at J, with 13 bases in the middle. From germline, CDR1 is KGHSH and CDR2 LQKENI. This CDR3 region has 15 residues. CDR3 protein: CASSPSAGVYYGYTF. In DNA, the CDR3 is TGTGCCAGCTCACCATCCGCAGGGGTCTACTATGGCTACACCTTC.

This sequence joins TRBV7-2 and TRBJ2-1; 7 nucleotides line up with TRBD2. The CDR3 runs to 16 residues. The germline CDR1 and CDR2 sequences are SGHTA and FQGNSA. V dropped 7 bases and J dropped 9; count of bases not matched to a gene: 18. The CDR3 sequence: CASIKAPGLLLGEQFF. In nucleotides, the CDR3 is TGTGCCAGCATCAAGGCCCCGGGACTATTATTAGGTGAGCAGTTCTTC.

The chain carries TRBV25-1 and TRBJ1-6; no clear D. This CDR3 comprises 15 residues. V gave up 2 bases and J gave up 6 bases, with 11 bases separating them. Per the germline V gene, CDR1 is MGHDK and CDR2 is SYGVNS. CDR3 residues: CASSEPGAPNSPLHF. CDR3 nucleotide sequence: TGTGCCAGCAGTGAACCCGGTGCTCCTAATTCACCCCTCCACTTT.

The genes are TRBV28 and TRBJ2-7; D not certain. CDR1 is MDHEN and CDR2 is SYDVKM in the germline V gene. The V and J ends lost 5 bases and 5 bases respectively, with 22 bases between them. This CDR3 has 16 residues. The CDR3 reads CASSPRWRREVHEQYF. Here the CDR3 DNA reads TGTGCCAGCAGTCCCCGTTGGCGGAGAGAGGTCCACGAGCAGTACTTC.

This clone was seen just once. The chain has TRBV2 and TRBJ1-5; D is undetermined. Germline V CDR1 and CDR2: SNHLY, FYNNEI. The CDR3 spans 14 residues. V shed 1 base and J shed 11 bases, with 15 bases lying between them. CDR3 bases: TGTGCCAGCAGTGAAGTGGTCGACCGAGGAGCCCAGCATTTT. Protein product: CASSEVVDRGAQHF.

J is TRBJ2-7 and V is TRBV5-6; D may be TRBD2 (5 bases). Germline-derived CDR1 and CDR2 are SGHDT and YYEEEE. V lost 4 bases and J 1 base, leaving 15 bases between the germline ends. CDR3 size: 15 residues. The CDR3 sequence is CASSDPGKSSYEQYF. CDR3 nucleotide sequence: TGTGCCAGCAGCGATCCGGGAAAGTCTTCCTACGAGCAGTACTTC.

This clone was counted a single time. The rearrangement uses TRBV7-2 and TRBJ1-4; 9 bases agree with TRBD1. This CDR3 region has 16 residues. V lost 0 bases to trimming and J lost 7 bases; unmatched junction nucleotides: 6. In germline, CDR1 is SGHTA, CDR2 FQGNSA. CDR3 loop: CASSLAGRQGGEKLFF. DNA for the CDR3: TGTGCCAGCAGCTTAGCGGGGCGACAGGGGGGTGAAAAACTGTTTTTT. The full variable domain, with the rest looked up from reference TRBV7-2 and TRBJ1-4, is GAGVSQSPSNKVTEKGKDVELRCDPISGHTALYWYRQSLGQGLEFLIYFQGNSAPDKSGLPSDRFSAERTGGSVSTLTIQRTQQEDSAVYLCASSLAGRQGGEKLFFGSGTQLSVL.

CDR3 protein: CASSPDRVGTDTQYF. For the CDR3, the DNA is TGTGCCAGCTCACCAGACCGGGTAGGCACAGATACGCAGTATTTT. The V and J genes are TRBV18 and TRBJ2-3; D not certain. Trimming shortened V by 2 bases and J by 1 base, and 10 bases separated the two germline ends. Germline CDR1 KGHSH, CDR2 LQKENI. The CDR3 has 15 residues.

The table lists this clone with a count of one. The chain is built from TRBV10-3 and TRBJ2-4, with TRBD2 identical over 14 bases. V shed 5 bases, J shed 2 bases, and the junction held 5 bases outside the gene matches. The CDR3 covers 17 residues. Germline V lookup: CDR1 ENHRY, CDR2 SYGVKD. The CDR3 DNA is TGTGCCATCAGTACCGGGACTAGCGGGAGATCCAAAAACATTCAGTACTTC. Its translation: CAISTGTSGRSKNIQYF.